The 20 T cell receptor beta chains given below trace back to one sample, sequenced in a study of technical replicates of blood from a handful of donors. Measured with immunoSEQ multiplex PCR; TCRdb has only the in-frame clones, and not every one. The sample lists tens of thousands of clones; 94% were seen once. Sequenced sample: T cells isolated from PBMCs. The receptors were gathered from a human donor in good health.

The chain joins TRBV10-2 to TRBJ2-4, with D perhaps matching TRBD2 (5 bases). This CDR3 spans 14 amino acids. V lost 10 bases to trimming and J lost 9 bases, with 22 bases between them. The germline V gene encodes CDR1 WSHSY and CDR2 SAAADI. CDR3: CATTTRREGVIQYF. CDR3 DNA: TGCGCCACCACCACCCGGAGAGAGGGAGTCATTCAGTACTTC.

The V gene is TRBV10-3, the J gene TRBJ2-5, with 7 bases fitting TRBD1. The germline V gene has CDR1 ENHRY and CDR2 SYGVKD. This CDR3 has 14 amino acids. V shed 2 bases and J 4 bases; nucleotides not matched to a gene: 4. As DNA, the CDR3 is TGTGCCATCAGTGAGAGGACAGGCCTAGAGACCCAGTACTTC. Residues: CAISERTGLETQYF.

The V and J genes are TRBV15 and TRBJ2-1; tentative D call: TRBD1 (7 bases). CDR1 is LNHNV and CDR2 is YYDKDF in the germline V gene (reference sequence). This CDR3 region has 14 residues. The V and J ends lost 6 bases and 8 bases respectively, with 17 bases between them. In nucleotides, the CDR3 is TGTGCCACCAGACCGTCACAGGGGAGGCATGAGCAGTTCTTC. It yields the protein CATRPSQGRHEQFF.

The CDR3 coding sequence is TGTGCCAGCAGCGCGGACAGGGAAGAGACCCAGTACTTC. This sequence encodes CASSADREETQYF. The chain recombines TRBV7-9 with TRBJ2-5, with 8 bases fitting TRBD1. V lost 5 bases and J lost 3; bases outside the gene matches: 2. This CDR3 is built from 13 residues. Germline V gene lookup returns CDR1 SEHNR and CDR2 FQNEAQ (reference sequence).

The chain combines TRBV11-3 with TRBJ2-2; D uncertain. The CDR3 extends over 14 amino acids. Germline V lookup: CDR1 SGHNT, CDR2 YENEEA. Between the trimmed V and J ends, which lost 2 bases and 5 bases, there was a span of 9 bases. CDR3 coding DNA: TGTGCCAGCAGCTTAATGAGGAGTACCGGGGAGCTGTTTTTT. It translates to CASSLMRSTGELFF.

The CDR3 sequence: CASSDSGVEQYF. For the CDR3, the DNA is TGTGCCAGCAGCGACTCAGGGGTCGAGCAGTACTTC. The rearrangement links TRBV9 to TRBJ2-7, with D tentatively TRBD1 (6 bases). CDR1 is SGDLS, CDR2 YYNGEE, per germline. This CDR3 contains 12 residues. With 3 bases removed from V and 6 bases from J, the gap between germline ends came to 10 bases.

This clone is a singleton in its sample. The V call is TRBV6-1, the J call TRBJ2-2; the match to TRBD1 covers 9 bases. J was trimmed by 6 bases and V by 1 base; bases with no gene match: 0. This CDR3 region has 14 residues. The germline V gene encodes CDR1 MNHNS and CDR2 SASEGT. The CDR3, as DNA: TGTGCCAGCAGTGAAGGGACAGGGGCCGGGGAGCTGTTTTTT. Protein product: CASSEGTGAGELFF.

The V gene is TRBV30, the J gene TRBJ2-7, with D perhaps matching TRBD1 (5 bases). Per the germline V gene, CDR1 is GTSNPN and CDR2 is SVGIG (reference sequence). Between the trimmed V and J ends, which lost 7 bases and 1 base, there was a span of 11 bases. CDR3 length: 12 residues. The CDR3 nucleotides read TGTGCCTCCGGGCCAGGGTCCTACGAGCAGTACTTC. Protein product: CASGPGSYEQYF.

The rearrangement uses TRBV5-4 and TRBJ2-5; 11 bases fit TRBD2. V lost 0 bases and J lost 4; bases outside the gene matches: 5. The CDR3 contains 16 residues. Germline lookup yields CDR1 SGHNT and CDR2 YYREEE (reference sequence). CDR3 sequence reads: CASSLVVAGGSETQYF. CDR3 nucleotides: TGTGCCAGCAGCTTGGTGGTAGCGGGAGGGTCAGAGACCCAGTACTTC.

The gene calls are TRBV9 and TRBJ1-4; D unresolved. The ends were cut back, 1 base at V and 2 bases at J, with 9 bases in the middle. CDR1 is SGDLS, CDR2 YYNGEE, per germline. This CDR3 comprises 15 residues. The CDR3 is CASSVSGGTNEKLFF. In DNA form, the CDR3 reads TGTGCCAGCAGCGTATCGGGTGGGACTAATGAAAAACTGTTTTTT.

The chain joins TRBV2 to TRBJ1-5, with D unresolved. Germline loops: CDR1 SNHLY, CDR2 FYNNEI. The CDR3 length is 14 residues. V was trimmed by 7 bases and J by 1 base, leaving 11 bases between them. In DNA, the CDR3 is TGTGCCAGCAATTCGGAGAACAGCAATCAGCCCCAGCATTTT. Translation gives CASNSENSNQPQHF.

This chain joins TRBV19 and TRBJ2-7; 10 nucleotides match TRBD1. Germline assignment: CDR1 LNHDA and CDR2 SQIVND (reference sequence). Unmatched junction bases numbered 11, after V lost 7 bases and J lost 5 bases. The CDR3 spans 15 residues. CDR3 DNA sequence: TGTGCCAGTAAAATATCCGGGACAGGGGCCCACGAGCAGTACTTC. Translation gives CASKISGTGAHEQYF.

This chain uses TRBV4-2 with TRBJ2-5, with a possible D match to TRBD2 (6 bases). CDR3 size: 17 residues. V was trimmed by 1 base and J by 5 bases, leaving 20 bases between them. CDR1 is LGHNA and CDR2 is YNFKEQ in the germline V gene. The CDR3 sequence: CASSQGSVGGVGETQYF. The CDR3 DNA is TGTGCCAGCAGCCAAGGATCAGTAGGCGGGGTTGGGGAGACCCAGTACTTC.

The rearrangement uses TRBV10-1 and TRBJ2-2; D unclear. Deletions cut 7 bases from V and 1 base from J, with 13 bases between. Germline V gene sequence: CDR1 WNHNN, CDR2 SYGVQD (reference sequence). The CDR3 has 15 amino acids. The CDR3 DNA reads TGCGCCAGCACCCCCCTGCCACAGAACACCGGGGAGCTGTTTTTT. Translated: CASTPLPQNTGELFF.

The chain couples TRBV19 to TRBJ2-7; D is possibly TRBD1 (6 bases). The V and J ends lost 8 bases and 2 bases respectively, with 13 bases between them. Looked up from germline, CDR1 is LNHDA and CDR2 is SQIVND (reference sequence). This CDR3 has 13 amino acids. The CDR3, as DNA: TGTGCCAGTGGCGTACAGGGAACCTACGAGCAGTACTTC. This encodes CASGVQGTYEQYF.

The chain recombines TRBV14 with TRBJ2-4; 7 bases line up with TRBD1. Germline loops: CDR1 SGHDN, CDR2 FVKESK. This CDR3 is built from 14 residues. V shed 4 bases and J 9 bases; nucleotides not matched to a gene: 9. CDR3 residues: CASSPRSTGTIQYF. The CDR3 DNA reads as TGTGCCAGCAGCCCTAGATCGACAGGGACCATTCAGTACTTC.

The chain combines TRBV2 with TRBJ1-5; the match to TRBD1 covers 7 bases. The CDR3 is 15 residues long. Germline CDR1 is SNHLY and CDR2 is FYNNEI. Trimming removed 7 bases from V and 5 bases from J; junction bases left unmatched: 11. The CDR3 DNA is TGTGCCAGCAAGGCGCTCAGGGGGATGGATCAGCCCCAGCATTTT. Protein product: CASKALRGMDQPQHF. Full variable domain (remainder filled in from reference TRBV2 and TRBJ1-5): EPEVTQTPSHQVTQMGQEVILRCVPISNHLYFYWYRQILGQKVEFLVSFYNNEISEKSEIFDDQFSVERPDGSNFTLKIRSTKLEDSAMYFCASKALRGMDQPQHFGDGTRLSIL.

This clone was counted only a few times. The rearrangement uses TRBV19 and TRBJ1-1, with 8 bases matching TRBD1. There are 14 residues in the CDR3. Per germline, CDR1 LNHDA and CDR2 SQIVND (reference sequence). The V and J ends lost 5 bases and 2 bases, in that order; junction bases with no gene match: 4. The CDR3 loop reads CASSATGANTEAFF. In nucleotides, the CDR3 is TGTGCCAGTAGTGCGACAGGGGCTAACACTGAAGCTTTCTTT.

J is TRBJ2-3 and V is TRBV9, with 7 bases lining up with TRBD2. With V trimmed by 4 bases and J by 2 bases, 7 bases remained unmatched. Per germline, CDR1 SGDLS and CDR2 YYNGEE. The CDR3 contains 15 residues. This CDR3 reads CASSLRLATTDTQYF. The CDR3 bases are TGTGCCAGCAGCTTGCGACTAGCCACCACAGATACGCAGTATTTT.

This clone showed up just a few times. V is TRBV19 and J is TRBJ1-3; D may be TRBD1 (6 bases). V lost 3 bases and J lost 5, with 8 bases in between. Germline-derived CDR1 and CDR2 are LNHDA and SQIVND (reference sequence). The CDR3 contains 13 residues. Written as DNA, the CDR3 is TGTGCCAGTAGTATGACAGGACGAAACACCATATATTTT. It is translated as CASSMTGRNTIYF.